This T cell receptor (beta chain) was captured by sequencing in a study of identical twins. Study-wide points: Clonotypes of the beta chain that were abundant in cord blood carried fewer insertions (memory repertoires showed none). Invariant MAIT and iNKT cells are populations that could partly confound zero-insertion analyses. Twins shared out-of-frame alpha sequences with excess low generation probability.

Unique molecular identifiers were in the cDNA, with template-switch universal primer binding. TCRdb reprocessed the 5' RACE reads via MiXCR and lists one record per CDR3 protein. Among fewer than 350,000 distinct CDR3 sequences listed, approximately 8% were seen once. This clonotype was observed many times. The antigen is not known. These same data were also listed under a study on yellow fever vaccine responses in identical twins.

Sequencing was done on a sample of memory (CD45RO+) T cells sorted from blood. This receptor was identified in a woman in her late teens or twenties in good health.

CDR3 in amino acids: CASRSSRRTDTQYF. CDR3 DNA sequence: TGTGCCAGCAGATCTAGCAGACGCACAGATACGCAGTATTTT. The V gene is TRBV12-3 or TRBV12-4, the J gene TRBJ2-3, with a tentative D call TRBD2 (5 bases). Trimming pared 6 bases from V and 1 base from J, leaving 11 bases between. The CDR3 has 14 residues.